The T cell receptor (beta chain) under discussion was sequenced for a study of shared clonotypes between healthy human individuals. Clones were sequenced by immunoSEQ multiplex PCR, and TCRdb holds only the in-frame ones, with some missing. The data show fewer than 600,000 clones, with around 76% seen just once and 9.5% to 15% held by the top ten. The germline V gene encodes CDR1 MDHEN and CDR2 SYDVKM. V was clipped by 3 bases and J by 3 bases, with 12 bases between them. The CDR3 covers 16 residues. The TCR was taken from a woman in her forties in good health. Some clones in this sample may be carry-over from other donors' samples. The chain links TRBV28 to TRBJ2-6, with D possibly being TRBD2 (7 bases). The sample taken for sequencing was PBMCs. The CDR3 region has the DNA TGTGCCAGCAGTTTGGGGGGGGCCTTTGGGGCCAACGTCCTGACTTTC. Translation: CASSLGGAFGANVLTF.